This TCR beta chain was profiled in a study of blood T cell repertoires in COVID-19. Overall study: Sample material is recorded as cDNA or gDNA derived from T cells, B-cell-depleted T cells, or PBMCs.

The V and J ends lost 7 bases and 3 bases, in that order; junction bases with no gene match: 6. The CDR3 consists of 16 residues. The germline gives CDR1 LNHDA, CDR2 SQIVND (reference sequence). This table comes from immunoSEQ multiplex PCR, and its TCRdb copy is limited to in-frame clones, with some not included. The sample shows around 220,000 clones, 86% of them seen only once. The sample taken for sequencing was peripheral blood. This clonotype originated in a woman between 50 and 59 years old with acute or convalescent COVID-19. The V and J genes are TRBV19 and TRBJ1-6; 10 bases match TRBD1. The CDR3 loop reads CASTLRTGGYNSPLHF. DNA of the CDR3: TGTGCCAGTACCCTGCGGACAGGGGGCTATAATTCACCCCTCCACTTT.